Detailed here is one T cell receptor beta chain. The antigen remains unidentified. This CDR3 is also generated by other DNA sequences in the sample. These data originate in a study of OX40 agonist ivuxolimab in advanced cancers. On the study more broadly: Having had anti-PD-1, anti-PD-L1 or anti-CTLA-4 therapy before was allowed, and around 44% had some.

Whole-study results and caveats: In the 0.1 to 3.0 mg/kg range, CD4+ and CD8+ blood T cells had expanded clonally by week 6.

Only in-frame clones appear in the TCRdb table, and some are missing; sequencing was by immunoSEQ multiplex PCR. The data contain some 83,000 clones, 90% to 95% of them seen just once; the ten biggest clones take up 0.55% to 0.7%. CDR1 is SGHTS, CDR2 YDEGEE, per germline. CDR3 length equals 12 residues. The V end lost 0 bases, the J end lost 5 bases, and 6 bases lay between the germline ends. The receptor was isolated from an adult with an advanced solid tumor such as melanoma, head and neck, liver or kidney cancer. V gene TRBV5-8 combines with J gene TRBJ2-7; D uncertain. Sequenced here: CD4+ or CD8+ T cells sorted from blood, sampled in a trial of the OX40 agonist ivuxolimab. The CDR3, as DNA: TGTGCCAGCAGCTTGGTTGGGGACGAGCAGTACTTC. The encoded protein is CASSLVGDEQYF. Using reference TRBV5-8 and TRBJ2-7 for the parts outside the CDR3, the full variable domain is EAGVTQSPTHLIKTRGQQATLRCSPISGHTSVYWYQQALGLGLQFLLWYDEGEERNRGNFPPRFSGRQFPNYSSELNVNALELEDSALYLCASSLVGDEQYFGPGTRLTVT.